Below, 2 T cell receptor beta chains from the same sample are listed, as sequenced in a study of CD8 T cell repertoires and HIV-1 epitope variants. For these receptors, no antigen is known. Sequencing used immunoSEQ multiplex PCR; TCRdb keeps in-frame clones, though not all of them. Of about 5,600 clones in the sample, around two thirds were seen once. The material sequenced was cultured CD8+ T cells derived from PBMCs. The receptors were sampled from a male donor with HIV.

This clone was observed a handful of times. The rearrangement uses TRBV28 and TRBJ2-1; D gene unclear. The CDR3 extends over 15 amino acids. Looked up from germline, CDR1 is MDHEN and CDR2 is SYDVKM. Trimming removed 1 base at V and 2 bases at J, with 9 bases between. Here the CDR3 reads CASSLSADAYNEQFF. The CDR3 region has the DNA TGTGCCAGCAGTTTATCCGCTGACGCCTACAATGAGCAGTTCTTC. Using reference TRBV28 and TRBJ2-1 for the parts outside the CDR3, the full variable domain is DVKVTQSSRYLVKRTGEKVFLECVQDMDHENMFWYRQDPGLGLRLIYFSYDVKMKEKGDIPEGYSVSREKKERFSLILESASTNQTSMYLCASSLSADAYNEQFFGPGTRLTVL.

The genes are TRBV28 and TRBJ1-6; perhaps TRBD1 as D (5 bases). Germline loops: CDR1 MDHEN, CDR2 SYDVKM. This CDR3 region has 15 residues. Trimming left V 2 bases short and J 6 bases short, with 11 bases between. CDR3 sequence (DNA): TGTGCCAGCAGTTTAACAGGCGAGGTTAATTCACCCCTCCACTTT. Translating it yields CASSLTGEVNSPLHF.